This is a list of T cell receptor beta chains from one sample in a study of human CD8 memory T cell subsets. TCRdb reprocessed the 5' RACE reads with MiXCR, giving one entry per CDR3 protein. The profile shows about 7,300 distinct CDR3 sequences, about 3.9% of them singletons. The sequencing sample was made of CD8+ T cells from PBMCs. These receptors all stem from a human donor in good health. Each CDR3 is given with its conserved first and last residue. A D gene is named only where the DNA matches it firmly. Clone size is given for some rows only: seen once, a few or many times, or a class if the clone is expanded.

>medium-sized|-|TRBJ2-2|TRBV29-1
TGCAGCGTTGTCGTAGGGTCCGGGGAGCTGTTTTTT
CSVVVGSGELFF
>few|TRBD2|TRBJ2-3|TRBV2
TGTGCCAGCGCACGGGCCAGCGGGGGGCCGGGCACAGATACGCAGTATTTT
CASARASGGPGTDTQYF
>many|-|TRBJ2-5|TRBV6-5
TGTGCCAGCAGTCCCTCTGGGACAAGAGGCGAGACCCAGTACTTC
CASSPSGTRGETQYF
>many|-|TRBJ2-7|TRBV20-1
TGCAGTGCTAGGAAGGACGGTACCTACGAGCAGTACTTC
CSARKDGTYEQYF
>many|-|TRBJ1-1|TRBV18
TGTGCCAGCTCACCTTCGGGTGGTGAGACCACTGAAGCTTTCTTT
CASSPSGGETTEAFF
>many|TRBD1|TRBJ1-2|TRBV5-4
TGTGCCAGCAGCTCACCGGGACAGGGGGCGGATGGCTACACCTTC
CASSSPGQGADGYTF
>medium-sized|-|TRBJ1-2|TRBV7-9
TGTGCCAGCAGCCTGGGGAGCTATGGCTACACCTTC
CASSLGSYGYTF
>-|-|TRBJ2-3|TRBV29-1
TGCAGCGTATCTGTTCCAGATACGCAGTATTTT
CSVSVPDTQYF
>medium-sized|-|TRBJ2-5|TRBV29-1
TGCAGCGTTGAGATTAGCAACCAAGAGACCCAGTACTTC
CSVEISNQETQYF
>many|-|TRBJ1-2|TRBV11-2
TGTGCCAGCAGCCCTCGGACAGTAAGGGCAGATGGCTACACCTTC
CASSPRTVRADGYTF
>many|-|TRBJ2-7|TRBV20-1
TGCAGTGCTAGAGATACGTCGGGCTTTTACTACGAGCAGTACTTC
CSARDTSGFYYEQYF
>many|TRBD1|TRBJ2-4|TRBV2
TGTGCCAGCAGGGCCCGGGACAGGGTGTTGGGCATTCAGTACTTC
CASRARDRVLGIQYF
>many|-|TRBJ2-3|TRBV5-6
TGTGCCAGCAGCTTAACAGATACGCAGTATTTT
CASSLTDTQYF
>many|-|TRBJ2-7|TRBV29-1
TGCAGCGTTGAGGACGGGACTTGGGTTTTGGGATTCTCCTACGAGCAGTACTTC
CSVEDGTWVLGFSYEQYF
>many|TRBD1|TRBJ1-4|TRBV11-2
TGTGCCAGCAGCCCAACAGGGGAATACCCAGGAAAACTGTTTTTT
CASSPTGEYPGKLFF
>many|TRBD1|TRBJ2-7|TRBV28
TGTGCCAGCAGTGTACTCGGGACAGGGTACCACGAGCAGTACTTC
CASSVLGTGYHEQYF
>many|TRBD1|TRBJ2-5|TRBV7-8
TGTGCCAGCAGCGCAGACAGGGGGGGGACCCAGTACTTC
CASSADRGGTQYF
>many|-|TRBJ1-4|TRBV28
TGTGCCAGCAGCAGCAGGCGGTTAACTAATGAAAAACTGTTTTTT
CASSSRRLTNEKLFF
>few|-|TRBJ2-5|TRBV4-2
TGTGCCAGCAGCCAAGATTGGGATTTGGAGACCCAGTACTTC
CASSQDWDLETQYF
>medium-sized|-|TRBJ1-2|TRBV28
TGTGCCAGCAGTTTCACCGGGGGGCCCGGATATGGCTACACCTTC
CASSFTGGPGYGYTF
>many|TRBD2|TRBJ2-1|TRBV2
TGTGCCAGCAACGGAGCGGGAGCCTCGAATGAGCAGTTCTTC
CASNGAGASNEQFF
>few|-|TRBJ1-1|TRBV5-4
TGTGCCAGCAGCTTGCCTTTCGAAGGAATGAACACTGAAGCTTTCTTT
CASSLPFEGMNTEAFF
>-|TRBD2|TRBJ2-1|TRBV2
TGTGCCAGCGAGCCTTTGGCTAGCGGGAGGGAAGTTGCGGACAATGAGCAGTTCTTC
CASEPLASGREVADNEQFF
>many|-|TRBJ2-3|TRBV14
TGTGCCAGCAGCCAAGATTGTTGTACTAGCACAGATACGCAGTATTTT
CASSQDCCTSTDTQYF